A single sample is the source of the 19 T cell receptor beta chains below, sequenced in a study of T cell responses to AZD1222 COVID-19 vaccine. Sequencing used immunoSEQ multiplex PCR; TCRdb keeps in-frame clones, though not all of them. Altogether 200,000 or so clones are present, approximately 91% being singletons, with the ten largest covering 0.99%. Sequencing used peripheral blood, obtained on day 0 of AZD1222 vaccination. The source of these receptors is an adult in good health.

The chain joins TRBV19 to TRBJ2-1, with 7 bases identical to TRBD2. V lost 4 bases to trimming and J lost 5 bases; unmatched junction nucleotides: 5. Germline V gene sequence: CDR1 LNHDA, CDR2 SQIVND (reference sequence). The CDR3 sequence is 14 residues long. CDR3 DNA sequence: TGTGCCAGTAGTACCTTGACTAGCCACAATGAGCAGTTCTTC. Translation: CASSTLTSHNEQFF.

The chain couples TRBV3-1 (or the pseudogene TRBV3-2) to TRBJ2-1; D is unresolved. The V end was cut by 1 base, the J end by 5 bases, with 12 bases between. CDR1 and CDR2 from the germline V gene are LGHDT and YNNKEL (reference sequence). The CDR3 totals 15 residues. The DNA for the CDR3 is TGTGCCAGCAGCCAAGTCAGTGGGTCAAACAATGAGCAGTTCTTC. Its protein is CASSQVSGSNNEQFF.

The rearrangement links TRBV3-1 (or the pseudogene TRBV3-2) to TRBJ2-6; D might be TRBD1 (7 bases). The V and J ends lost 4 bases and 10 bases respectively, with 20 bases between them. This CDR3 spans 16 amino acids. Germline V lookup: CDR1 LGHDT, CDR2 YNNKEL (reference sequence). The CDR3 region is CASSRQGGLRENVLTF. CDR3 nucleotide sequence: TGTGCCAGCAGCCGACAGGGCGGCCTTCGGGAGAACGTCCTGACTTTC.

A note on this clone: This likely reflects a read error, since a far larger clone is one base away. The chain combines TRBV7-2 with TRBJ2-2; 7 nucleotides line up with TRBD1. In germline, CDR1 is SGHTA, CDR2 FQGNSA. The CDR3 contains 15 residues. V was clipped by 5 bases and J by 0 bases; unmatched bases: 3. CDR3 sequence: CASSPGTANTGELFF. CDR3 in DNA: TGTGCCAGCAGCCCCGGGACAGCGAACACCGGGGAGCTGTTTTTT.

The rearrangement uses TRBV14 and TRBJ2-1; no clear D gene. The CDR3 has 14 amino acids. Germline lookup yields CDR1 SGHDN and CDR2 FVKESK. V dropped 1 base and J dropped 9 bases, with 13 bases sitting between them. CDR3 bases: TGTGCCAGCAGCCAAGGGTCCCTAGTGTTTGAGCAGTTCTTC. Amino acids: CASSQGSLVFEQFF.

The V gene is TRBV5-6, the J gene TRBJ1-6; 10 nucleotides match TRBD1. The CDR3 loop spans 14 amino acids. Germline values: CDR1 SGHDT, CDR2 YYEEEE. Trimming at V came to 2 bases and at J to 10 bases, leaving 3 bases not matched to a gene. The CDR3, as DNA: TGTGCCAGCAGCTTAGACAGGGGGCAATCACCCCTCCACTTT. Its protein is CASSLDRGQSPLHF.

The CDR3 here is CATSRDGGLLTEAFF. As DNA, the CDR3 is TGTGCCACCAGCAGAGATGGGGGTCTGCTCACTGAAGCTTTCTTT. This chain joins TRBV15 and TRBJ1-1; D perhaps matches TRBD1 (5 bases). CDR1 is LNHNV and CDR2 is YYDKDF in the germline V gene (reference sequence). V was clipped by 0 bases and J by 4 bases, with 12 bases between them. This CDR3 has 15 residues.

This clone was detected only a few times. This chain joins TRBV2 and TRBJ2-7; unclear D gene. Trimming left V 6 bases short and J 4 bases short, with 7 bases between. The CDR3 is made up of 11 amino acids. Germline V lookup: CDR1 SNHLY, CDR2 FYNNEI. The chain's CDR3 is CASSQRYEQYF. The DNA for the CDR3 is TGTGCCAGCAGCCAAAGATACGAGCAGTACTTC.

The rearrangement joins TRBV7-9 to TRBJ2-7, with TRBD2 matching 13 bases. Germline CDR1 is SEHNR and CDR2 is FQNEAQ (reference sequence). V trimming: 6 bases; J trimming: 4 bases; junction bases outside the gene matches: 6. This CDR3 is 15 amino acids long. The CDR3 sequence is CASRAGTSGTYEQYF. The CDR3 DNA reads TGTGCCAGCAGAGCCGGGACTAGCGGGACTTACGAGCAGTACTTC.

The chain links TRBV10-1 to TRBJ1-6; TRBD1 matches 8 bases. This CDR3 spans 16 amino acids. V was pared by 6 bases and J by 8 bases, with 12 bases of the junction left unmatched. Germline V gene lookup returns CDR1 WNHNN and CDR2 SYGVQD (reference sequence). CDR3 nucleotides: TGCGCCAGCAGAGCCGGGACAGGCGTATGGGATTCACCCCTCCACTTT. Protein product: CASRAGTGVWDSPLHF.

The rearrangement uses TRBV10-2 and TRBJ2-4; D is ambiguous. V was clipped by 3 bases and J by 1 base, with 10 bases between them. CDR3 size: 15 residues. Germline CDR1 is WSHSY and CDR2 is SAAADI. In DNA form, the CDR3 reads TGCGCCAGCAGTGATGCGGCTGGGGCCAAAAACATTCAGTACTTC. Protein sequence: CASSDAAGAKNIQYF.

This chain joins TRBV10-1 and TRBJ1-3; D call uncertain. Germline V lookup: CDR1 WNHNN, CDR2 SYGVQD (reference sequence). The CDR3 is 11 residues long. Trimming removed 11 bases at V and 8 bases at J, with 13 bases between. The CDR3 spells CAGHNPDTIYF. The CDR3 nucleotides read TGCGCCGGCCACAACCCGGACACCATATATTTT.

The rearrangement links TRBV7-3 to TRBJ2-3, with D possibly being TRBD1 (6 bases). The CDR3 extends over 14 amino acids. CDR1 SGHTA and CDR2 FQGTGA come from the germline V gene. Trimming removed 5 bases from V and 2 bases from J, with 11 bases in between. CDR3 in amino acids: CASSPGQTTDTQYF. The CDR3 bases are TGTGCCAGCAGCCCGGGACAAACCACAGATACGCAGTATTTT.

The chain combines TRBV28 with TRBJ1-2; 9 nucleotides align to TRBD1. The length of the CDR3 is 14 residues. The V segment lost 5 bases and the J segment 8 bases; nucleotides outside the gene matches: 9. Germline V gene data show CDR1 as MDHEN and CDR2 as SYDVKM. Here the CDR3 reads CASSRDRVIWGYTF. The DNA of the CDR3 is TGTGCCAGCAGTCGGGACAGGGTTATTTGGGGCTACACCTTC.

The chain couples TRBV6-6 to TRBJ1-3, with D maybe TRBD1 (5 bases). CDR3 length equals 11 residues. Looked up from germline, CDR1 is MNHNY and CDR2 is SVGAGI (reference sequence). CDR3 amino acids: CGGGVGNTIYF. CDR3 DNA sequence: TGTGGCGGGGGGGTTGGAAACACCATATATTTT.

This chain connects TRBV4-2 to TRBJ1-5, with D possibly being TRBD1 (5 bases). V lost 5 bases and J lost 0, with 17 bases in between. CDR1 is LGHNA, CDR2 YNFKEQ, per germline. CDR3 length: 17 amino acids. CDR3 in amino acids: CASSYAEGRISNQPQHF. In DNA, the CDR3 is TGTGCCAGCAGCTACGCGGAGGGGCGGATTAGCAATCAGCCCCAGCATTTT.

This sequence joins TRBV5-4 and TRBJ1-6; 11 positions agree with TRBD1. Unmatched junction bases numbered 1, after V lost 0 bases and J lost 8 bases. CDR1 is SGHNT and CDR2 is YYREEE in the germline V gene (reference sequence). The CDR3 totals 15 residues. As DNA, the CDR3 is TGTGCCAGCAGCTTGGAGGACAGGGGGCATTCACCCCTCCACTTT. Amino acid sequence: CASSLEDRGHSPLHF. The complete variable domain, with remaining parts taken from reference TRBV5-4 and TRBJ1-6, reads ETGVTQSPTHLIKTRGQQVTLRCSSQSGHNTVSWYQQALGQGPQFIFQYYREEENGRGNFPPRFSGLQFPNYSSELNVNALELDDSALYLCASSLEDRGHSPLHFGNGTRLTVT.

The chain recombines TRBV20-1 with TRBJ2-3; tentative D call: TRBD2 (6 bases). Germline V lookup: CDR1 DFQATT, CDR2 SNEGSKA (reference sequence). CDR3 size: 10 residues. V lost 6 bases, J lost 5 bases, and 6 bases lay in between. For the CDR3, the DNA is TGCAGTGCGGGAGGAGATACGCAGTATTTT. Encoded protein: CSAGGDTQYF.

The gene calls are TRBV7-9 and TRBJ2-5; 12 bases align to TRBD2. The CDR3 extends over 17 amino acids. Looked up from germline, CDR1 is SEHNR and CDR2 is FQNEAQ (reference sequence). The V segment lost 5 bases and the J segment 1 base; nucleotides outside the gene matches: 8. CDR3 coding DNA: TGTGCCAGCAGCCGTACTAGGACTAGCGGGGCCCAAGAGACCCAGTACTTC. Protein product: CASSRTRTSGAQETQYF.